This TCR beta chain was profiled in a study of breast tumors, draining lymph nodes, adjacent tissues. This clonotype was counted ten times or more. Its matching antigen is unknown. Via MiXCR, TCRdb re-called the multiplex PCR reads, giving one row per CDR3 protein. The sample yields a few hundred thousand distinct CDR3 sequences, 34% seen once. Study findings and constraints: Luminal-like breast cancer showed significantly higher tumor–nontumor repertoire similarity than basal-like. That most tumor T cells come from lymph nodes remained unproven. Most tumor T cells seemingly derive from lymph node, then expand in tumor. Tumor repertoires ranked between lymph nodes and nontumor tissue in diversity, with V and J gene preferences.

CDR1 is DFQATT, CDR2 SNEGSKA, per germline (reference sequence). The junction had 4 bases not matched to a gene; V was cut back by 3 bases and J by 2 bases. This CDR3 is 14 amino acids long. Axillary draining lymph nodes of breast cancer patients supplied the node samples. The receptor was derived from a female donor with breast cancer. Some clones in this sample may be carry-over from other donors' samples. The chain carries TRBV20-1 and TRBJ2-3, with TRBD2 identical over 8 bases. Sequencing input: axillary lymph node tissue. CDR3 DNA sequence: TGCAGTGCTAGCGGGGGGGGATTCACAGATACGCAGTATTTT. It translates to CSASGGGFTDTQYF.